Shown below are 6 T cell receptor beta chains from a single sample sequenced in a study of blood T cell repertoires in COVID-19. The assay was immunoSEQ multiplex PCR, and TCRdb's table has in-frame clones only and misses some. The sample shows some 400,000 clones, roughly nine tenths of them seen only once. Sequenced material: PBMCs or T cells enriched from blood (not recorded which). Receptors were obtained from a woman aged 40 to 50 who had been exposed to COVID-19.

This chain uses TRBV6-5 with TRBJ1-5; the D is unclear. This CDR3 has 14 residues. With 2 bases removed from V and 5 bases from J, the gap between germline ends came to 10 bases. CDR1 is MNHEY, CDR2 SVGAGI, per germline. The CDR3 here is CASSYRARDQPQHF. CDR3 coding DNA: TGTGCCAGCAGTTACAGGGCGCGGGATCAGCCCCAGCATTTT.

V and J are TRBV5-5 and TRBJ1-5; 7 bases align to TRBD1. The CDR3 has 17 residues. CDR1 and CDR2 (germline): SGHKS, YYEKEE (reference sequence). V shed 5 bases and J 5 bases; nucleotides not matched to a gene: 16. The CDR3 DNA follows: TGTGCCAGCAGTACCCTTGGTAAGACAGGGAACTATCAGCCCCAGCATTTT. This encodes CASSTLGKTGNYQPQHF.

The J gene is TRBJ2-5, the V gene TRBV14; the match to TRBD2 covers 7 bases. The CDR3 length is 13 residues. The V segment lost 5 bases and the J segment 7 bases; nucleotides outside the gene matches: 7. CDR1 is SGHDN, CDR2 FVKESK, per germline. The CDR3 here is CASSGGSVGTQYF. The CDR3 DNA is TGTGCCAGCAGCGGCGGGAGTGTAGGGACCCAGTACTTC.

The chain has TRBV7-2 and TRBJ1-1; tentatively, D is TRBD1 (5 bases). The CDR3 runs 15 residues. V was cut by 5 bases and J by 4 bases, with 17 bases left in between. The V gene's germline CDR1 is SGHTA and CDR2 FQGNSA. This CDR3 is CASSARPSGGTEAFF. CDR3 DNA: TGTGCCAGCAGCGCCCGGCCGTCCGGGGGCACTGAAGCTTTCTTT.

This chain connects TRBV18 to TRBJ1-2; tentatively, D is TRBD1 (6 bases). Germline V CDR1 and CDR2: KGHSH, LQKENI. Trimming took 0 bases from V and 0 from J, leaving 11 bases between them. The CDR3 sequence is 16 residues long. The CDR3 spells CASSPPVGTTNYGYTF. The DNA for the CDR3 is TGTGCCAGCTCACCACCAGTAGGGACAACTAACTATGGCTACACCTTC.

This chain connects TRBV4-1 to TRBJ2-5; 9 nucleotides agree with TRBD1. This CDR3 has 15 residues. Trimming removed 4 bases from V and 2 bases from J; junction bases left unmatched: 5. Germline-derived CDR1 and CDR2 are MGHRA and YSYEKL. The CDR3 bases are TGCGCCAGCAGCCTCGGGACAGGGAGGCAAGAGACCCAGTACTTC. Encoded protein: CASSLGTGRQETQYF.